One and the same sample provided the 32 T cell receptor beta chains below, sequenced in a study of CD8 T cells in ankylosing spondylitis. MiXCR, run by TCRdb on the 5' RACE reads, gives a single entry per CDR3 protein. This table holds some 130,000 distinct CDR3 sequences, 12% to 15% found once. Sample: blood, either unsorted or a sorted T cell fraction (not recorded which). These receptor sequences come from a female donor with ankylosing spondylitis or in good health (not recorded which).

A few counts support this clonotype. The chain recombines TRBV18 with TRBJ2-2, with D unclear. CDR1 and CDR2 from the germline V gene are KGHSH and LQKENI. This CDR3 comprises 14 residues. V lost 0 bases, J lost 0 bases, and 2 bases lay in between. The CDR3 reads CASSPPTNTGELFF. Here the CDR3 DNA reads TGTGCCAGCTCACCACCCACGAACACCGGGGAGCTGTTTTTT.

This chain connects TRBV5-1 to TRBJ2-1, with 7 positions matching TRBD2. J was trimmed by 8 bases and V by 0 bases; bases with no gene match: 8. The germline V gene has CDR1 SGHRS and CDR2 YFSETQ. The CDR3 consists of 15 residues. The CDR3 loop is CASSLAAREFYEQFF. The CDR3 region has the DNA TGCGCCAGCAGCTTGGCAGCGCGGGAGTTCTATGAGCAGTTCTTC.

The chain couples TRBV12-3 or TRBV12-4 to TRBJ2-2, with TRBD1 as a possible D gene (6 bases). Trimming took off 4 bases at V and 3 bases at J, with 12 bases between the two ends. This CDR3 is built from 15 residues. CDR3 protein: CASSSNRVHTGELFF. In nucleotides, the CDR3 is TGTGCCAGCAGTTCAAACAGGGTACACACCGGGGAGCTGTTTTTT.

Many counts were recorded for this clonotype. The CDR3 protein is CASSLGITSTGELFF. CDR3 in DNA: TGCGCCAGCAGCTTGGGGATCACCTCCACCGGGGAGCTGTTTTTT. V and J are TRBV5-1 and TRBJ2-2; D gene ambiguous. Germline V gives CDR1 SGHRS, CDR2 YFSETQ. The CDR3 has 15 amino acids. The ends were cut back, 0 bases at V and 4 bases at J, with 10 bases in the middle.

In regard to this clonotype: Compared with germline, one end of the junction differs, possibly owing to a read error. The rearrangement joins TRBV7-9 to TRBJ2-4; weak D call: TRBD1 (6 bases). Germline V gene sequence: CDR1 SEHNR, CDR2 FQNEAQ (reference sequence). CDR3 length equals 17 residues. The CDR3 reads CASSLGGWGDRKNIQHF. CDR3 coding DNA: TGTGCCAGCAGCTTAGGAGGGTGGGGTGACAGGAAAAACATTCAGCACTTC. Looking up the rest from reference TRBV7-9 and TRBJ2-4 gives the full variable domain: DTGVSQNPRHKITKRGQNVTFRCDPISEHNRLYWYRQTLGQGPEFLTYFQNEAQLEKSRLLSDRFSAERPKGSFSTLEIQRTEQGDSAMYLCASSLGGWGDRKNIQHFGAGTRLSVL.

This chain connects TRBV19 to TRBJ1-5; D is ambiguous. Germline CDR1 and CDR2: LNHDA and SQIVND (reference sequence). This CDR3 contains 15 residues. Trimming removed 4 bases from V and 2 bases from J, with 12 bases in between. The CDR3: CASSSWILGNQPQHF. DNA of the CDR3: TGTGCCAGTAGTAGCTGGATCTTGGGCAATCAGCCCCAGCATTTT.

This clonotype was observed at least ten times. The rearrangement joins TRBV18 to TRBJ2-1, with unresolved D. From germline, CDR1 is KGHSH and CDR2 LQKENI. The germline V and J ends were trimmed by 6 bases and 2 bases, with 5 bases remaining between them. The CDR3 contains 12 residues. In DNA form, the CDR3 reads TGTGCCAGCTCCGGACCCTACAATGAGCAGTTCTTC. Translated: CASSGPYNEQFF.

V gene TRBV5-1 combines with J gene TRBJ2-1; either TRBD1 or TRBD2 may supply D (6 bases each). This CDR3 has 17 amino acids. Trimming shortened V by 3 bases and J by 9 bases, and 25 bases separated the two germline ends. Germline CDR1 is SGHRS and CDR2 is YFSETQ. CDR3: CASSWRGAGSSESEQFF. Here the CDR3 DNA reads TGCGCCAGCAGCTGGAGGGGGGCCGGGAGCTCGGAGAGTGAGCAGTTCTTC.

This clonotype showed up just a few times. The chain has TRBV28 and TRBJ2-5; 12 positions match TRBD2. The germline gives CDR1 MDHEN, CDR2 SYDVKM. V dropped 4 bases and J dropped 3; count of bases not matched to a gene: 6. CDR3 length: 16 amino acids. This CDR3 is CASSSLAGGKKETQYF. In DNA form, the CDR3 reads TGTGCCAGCAGTTCACTAGCGGGGGGCAAAAAAGAGACCCAGTACTTC.

This clonotype was seen a few times. Here the CDR3 reads CASSLVGGTTDTQYF. The CDR3 nucleotides read TGTGCCAGCAGCTTGGTCGGGGGGACCACAGATACGCAGTATTTT. V and J are TRBV5-5 and TRBJ2-3; 7 nucleotides agree with TRBD2. CDR1 and CDR2 from the germline V gene are SGHKS and YYEKEE (reference sequence). The V segment lost 0 bases and the J segment 2 bases; nucleotides outside the gene matches: 3. The CDR3 has 15 amino acids.

The rearrangement links TRBV3-1 to TRBJ1-1; TRBD1 is a possible D gene (5 bases). Germline V gives CDR1 LGHDT, CDR2 YNNKEL (reference sequence). The V end was cut by 1 base, the J end by 13 bases, with 16 bases between. The CDR3 consists of 13 residues. The CDR3 region has the DNA TGTGCCAGCAGCCAAGGTTTTGGGGACCGGGGTTTCTTT. It codes for CASSQGFGDRGFF.

In its sample, this clonotype was seen a few times. The V call is TRBV9, the J call TRBJ2-1, with 7 bases that match TRBD2. The CDR3 is made up of 13 amino acids. Germline values: CDR1 SGDLS, CDR2 YYNGEE. Trimming at V came to 2 bases and at J to 6 bases, leaving 2 bases not matched to a gene. CDR3 region: CASSVWEGNEQFF. Here the CDR3 DNA reads TGTGCCAGCAGCGTTTGGGAGGGCAATGAGCAGTTCTTC.

This clonotype occurred a few times. V usage is TRBV12-3 or TRBV12-4 and J usage is TRBJ1-1; D gene uncertain. Between the trimmed V and J ends, which lost 4 bases and 2 bases, there was a span of 8 bases. This CDR3 spans 13 amino acids. The CDR3 sequence is CASSYQVNTEAFF. The CDR3 DNA reads as TGTGCCAGCAGTTATCAGGTTAACACTGAAGCTTTCTTT.

This clonotype was recorded a few times. This chain connects TRBV12-3 or TRBV12-4 to TRBJ2-7; D possibly matches TRBD1 or TRBD2 (5 bases each). The CDR3 is 14 amino acids. V lost 3 bases, J lost 0 bases, and 9 bases lay in between. DNA for the CDR3: TGTGCCAGCAGTTTTGGTGGGGGCTCCTACGAGCAGTACTTC. Amino acid sequence: CASSFGGGSYEQYF.

Only a few counts were recorded for this clonotype. The chain joins TRBV10-2 to TRBJ2-1; TRBD2 matches 9 bases. CDR1 and CDR2 from the germline V gene are WSHSY and SAAADI. After removal of 4 bases from V and 7 bases from J, the junction contained 8 bases not matched to a gene. The CDR3 is 15 amino acids. The CDR3 is CASSGGAGGLNEQFF. CDR3 coding DNA: TGCGCCAGCAGTGGGGGAGCGGGAGGTTTGAATGAGCAGTTCTTC.

This clonotype was recorded many times. V usage is TRBV2 and J usage is TRBJ1-1; D perhaps matches TRBD1 (5 bases). Germline CDR1 reads SNHLY; CDR2 reads FYNNEI. This CDR3 has 14 amino acids. V lost 2 bases and J 1 base, leaving 8 bases between the germline ends. This CDR3 reads CASSEWGQNTEAFF. The CDR3 region has the DNA TGTGCCAGCAGTGAATGGGGCCAGAACACTGAAGCTTTCTTT.

For the CDR3, the DNA is TGTGCCAGCAGTCCTTTATTAGGGGGTGTCGGCTACACCTTC. This sequence encodes CASSPLLGGVGYTF. The genes are TRBV28 and TRBJ1-2; tentatively, D is TRBD1 (6 bases). CDR1 and CDR2 from the germline V gene are MDHEN and SYDVKM. The CDR3 contains 14 residues. V lost 5 bases and J lost 8, with 18 bases in between.

The rearrangement joins TRBV12-3 or TRBV12-4 to TRBJ2-1; 9 bases align to TRBD2. The length of the CDR3 is 16 residues. Germline trimming cut 0 bases from V and 7 bases from J; bases unmatched to any gene: 7. The CDR3: CASSLAAGGPRNEQFF. The CDR3, as DNA: TGTGCCAGCAGTTTAGCGGCGGGAGGGCCGCGGAATGAGCAGTTCTTC.

In this sample, this clonotype turned up many times. The rearrangement joins TRBV20-1 to TRBJ2-3; D may be TRBD2 (6 bases). This CDR3 is 12 amino acids long. CDR1 is DFQATT, CDR2 SNEGSKA, per germline (reference sequence). Trimming pared 6 bases from V and 9 bases from J, leaving 16 bases between. The CDR3 here is CSATGDEATQYF. The CDR3 DNA sequence: TGCAGTGCCACGGGGGATGAGGCCACGCAGTATTTT.

The chain combines TRBV7-3 with TRBJ2-2, with D possibly matching TRBD2 (5 bases). Germline assignment: CDR1 SGHTA and CDR2 FQGTGA. The CDR3 covers 16 residues. V lost 5 bases and J lost 0, with 13 bases in between. The CDR3, as DNA: TGTGCCAGCAGCCCCCGGGGAACCCCGAACACCGGGGAGCTGTTTTTT. This encodes CASSPRGTPNTGELFF.

This clonotype was detected a few times. This chain links TRBV5-4 with TRBJ2-5, with TRBD1 as a possible D gene (5 bases). This CDR3 has 15 residues. From germline, CDR1 is SGHNT and CDR2 YYREEE (reference sequence). The V gene lost 2 bases and the J gene lost 1 base, with 12 bases spanning the gap. CDR3 sequence: CASSFSADSQETQYF. The CDR3 DNA sequence: TGTGCCAGCAGCTTCTCTGCCGACAGCCAAGAGACCCAGTACTTC.

The table lists this clonotype with many counts. The chain uses TRBV15 and TRBJ1-2; possible D gene TRBD1, 5 bases. The CDR3 is made up of 13 amino acids. V dropped 7 bases and J dropped 8 bases, with 17 bases sitting between them. Germline CDR1 and CDR2: LNHNV and YYDKDF (reference sequence). The CDR3: CATTQIRGEGYTF. CDR3 coding DNA: TGTGCCACCACCCAGATAAGAGGGGAAGGCTACACCTTC.

This clonotype was seen repeatedly, ten times or more. The chain couples TRBV6-1 to TRBJ1-5; TRBD1 is a possible D gene (5 bases). V was clipped by 2 bases and J by 6 bases, with 11 bases between them. The CDR3 runs to 14 residues. The germline V gene encodes CDR1 MNHNS and CDR2 SASEGT. The DNA for the CDR3 is TGTGCCAGCAGTGAAAAGGGTGGGGGTCAGCCCCAGCATTTT. Its translation is CASSEKGGGQPQHF.

The rearrangement uses TRBV2 and TRBJ1-5, with 10 bases fitting TRBD1. The CDR3 is 18 residues long. Unmatched junction bases numbered 12, after V lost 4 bases and J lost 3 bases. Germline V gene sequence: CDR1 SNHLY, CDR2 FYNNEI. The DNA for the CDR3 is TGTGCCAGCAGTGGGACGTACAGACAGGGGGCCGACAATCAGCCCCAGCATTTT. It encodes CASSGTYRQGADNQPQHF.

This clonotype occurred many times. The J gene is TRBJ1-6, the V gene TRBV5-1; D gene unclear. The germline V gene has CDR1 SGHRS and CDR2 YFSETQ. This CDR3 contains 14 residues. Trimming left V 2 bases short and J 7 bases short, with 10 bases between. The CDR3 spells CASSFVSVNSPLHF. The DNA for the CDR3 is TGCGCCAGCAGCTTCGTGTCGGTCAATTCACCCCTCCACTTT. The complete variable domain, with remaining parts taken from reference TRBV5-1 and TRBJ1-6, reads KAGVTQTPRYLIKTRGQQVTLSCSPISGHRSVSWYQQTPGQGLQFLFEYFSETQRNKGNFPGRFSGRQFSNSRSEMNVSTLELGDSALYLCASSFVSVNSPLHFGNGTRLTVT.

This sequence joins TRBV7-9 and TRBJ1-1; perhaps TRBD1 as D (5 bases). This CDR3 is built from 14 residues. V was pared by 4 bases and J by 5 bases, with 14 bases between. CDR1 is SEHNR and CDR2 is FQNEAQ in the germline V gene (reference sequence). The DNA of the CDR3 is TGTGCCAGCAGCTCTTTACGGGGACGAACTGAAGCTTTCTTT. Its translation is CASSSLRGRTEAFF.

In this sample, this clonotype turned up many times. This chain links TRBV20-1 with TRBJ2-7; maybe TRBD2 (6 bases). With 3 bases removed from V and 3 bases from J, the gap between germline ends came to 18 bases. CDR3 length: 15 residues. CDR1 and CDR2 (germline): DFQATT, SNEGSKA (reference sequence). As DNA, the CDR3 is TGCAGTGCTAGCGTACTAGGGTCGGGGGACTACGAGCAGTACTTC. Translation gives CSASVLGSGDYEQYF.

This clonotype has just a few counts. The chain couples TRBV5-1 to TRBJ2-7; D remains unclear. The CDR3 runs to 11 residues. Germline CDR1 is SGHRS and CDR2 is YFSETQ. V was cut by 6 bases and J by 4 bases, with 8 bases left in between. The chain's CDR3 is CASTDGYEQYF. Written as DNA, the CDR3 is TGCGCCAGCACCGACGGATACGAGCAGTACTTC.

A few counts support this clonotype. The chain combines TRBV29-1 with TRBJ2-5; D gene unclear. Trimming cost V 3 bases and J 4 bases, with 6 bases left between them. The CDR3 length is 11 residues. Looked up from germline, CDR1 is SQVTM and CDR2 is ANQGSEA. CDR3 residues: CSVDIGETQYF. The CDR3 nucleotides read TGCAGCGTTGATATAGGAGAGACCCAGTACTTC. The full variable domain, completed using reference TRBV29-1 and TRBJ2-5, is SAVISQKPSRDICQRGTSLTIQCQVDSQVTMMFWYRQQPGQSLTLIATANQGSEATYESGFVIDKFPISRPNLTFSTLTVSNMSPEDSSIYLCSVDIGETQYFGPGTRLLVL.

This clonotype was counted many times. One end of the junction does not line up with germline, which may come from a read error. The chain employs TRBV7-3 and TRBJ2-3, with D hard to call. Germline V gives CDR1 SGHTA, CDR2 FQGTGA. There are 12 residues in the CDR3. CDR3 protein: CASSPNTDTQYF. CDR3 in DNA: TGCGCCAGCAGCCCGAACACAGATACGCAGTATTTT.

This clonotype turned up a few times. The rearrangement links TRBV7-8 to TRBJ2-3, with unresolved D. V gave up 6 bases and J gave up 4 bases, with 8 bases separating them. In germline, CDR1 is SGHVS, CDR2 FQNEAQ. This CDR3 has 12 amino acids. CDR3 protein: CASRGNPDTQYF. The CDR3 DNA reads as TGTGCCAGCAGGGGGAACCCAGATACGCAGTATTTT.

V and J are TRBV19 and TRBJ1-3, with 7 bases that match TRBD1. Trimming at V came to 3 bases and at J to 2 bases, leaving 4 bases not matched to a gene. This CDR3 comprises 15 residues. CDR1 and CDR2 (germline): LNHDA, SQIVND (reference sequence). CDR3 loop: CASSIEGAPGNTIYF. CDR3 nucleotides: TGTGCCAGTAGTATTGAGGGGGCGCCTGGAAACACCATATATTTT. The variable domain in full, completed from reference TRBV19 and TRBJ1-3, reads DGGITQSPKYLFRKEGQNVTLSCEQNLNHDAMYWYRQDPGQGLRLIYYSQIVNDFQKGDIAEGYSVSREKKESFPLTVTSAQKNPTAFYLCASSIEGAPGNTIYFGEGSWLTVV.